This T cell receptor beta chain is drawn from a study of cytomegalovirus exposure and HLA in healthy donors. Remarks on this clone: The junction departs from germline at one end; a sequencing error may be responsible.

The CDR3 loop spans 15 amino acids. Germline values: CDR1 SSHAT, CDR2 FNYEAQ (reference sequence). Vbeta (60) and Jbeta (13) primers were used in the PCR. The table came from immunoSEQ multiplex PCR; TCRdb's copy has only in-frame clones and leaves some out. Recorded for this sample: around 130,000 clones. The specimen was PBMCs. This chain links TRBV7-7 with TRBJ2-1; D is perhaps TRBD2 (7 bases). The clonotype comes from an older woman in good health and CMV-seronegative. In nucleotides, the CDR3 is TGTGCTAGCAGCTTAGGGGGAGCGGGGTTCGATGAGCAGTTCTTC. It codes for CASSLGGAGFDEQFF. The complete variable domain, with remaining parts taken from reference TRBV7-7 and TRBJ2-1, reads GAGVSQSPRYKVTKRGQDVTLRCDPISSHATLYWYQQALGQGPEFLTYFNYEAQPDKSGLPSDRFSAERPEGSISTLTIQRTEQRDSAMYRCASSLGGAGFDEQFFGPGTRLTVL.